Listed below are T cell receptor beta chains from one sample, sequenced in a study of shared clonotypes between healthy human individuals. Sequencing used immunoSEQ multiplex PCR; TCRdb keeps in-frame clones, though not all of them. The sample holds about 2.4 million clones; approximately 93% are singletons and the top ten take about 0.39%. What was sequenced was naive CD4+ T cells from PBMCs. These receptors all stem from a young man in good health. Some clones in this sample may be carry-over from other donors' samples. CDR3s include the opening cysteine and the closing phenylalanine or tryptophan. Each record gives: CDR3 DNA, CDR3 protein, D gene, clone size, J gene, V gene. A D gene is named only where the DNA matches it firmly. Not every row has a clone size; where given, it reads once, few, many or a size class.

CDR3 DNA: TGTGCCAGCAGCACCCCCGGCAGGGCCTACGAGCAGTACTTC; CDR3 protein: CASSTPGRAYEQYF; D gene: .; clone size: once; J gene: TRBJ2-7; V gene: TRBV28
CDR3 DNA: TGTGCCAGCAGTTTGCCGCTCTCCCGAGGACTAGCGGACCCCTACGAGCAGTACTTC; CDR3 protein: CASSLPLSRGLADPYEQYF; D gene: TRBD2; clone size: .; J gene: TRBJ2-7; V gene: TRBV28
CDR3 DNA: TGTGCCAGCAGCTTGTGGCTGGGCCGTAACTCCTACAATGAGCAGTTCTTC; CDR3 protein: CASSLWLGRNSYNEQFF; D gene: .; clone size: .; J gene: TRBJ2-1; V gene: TRBV5-6
CDR3 DNA: TGTGCCAGCAGTTTTGGGGACCCAACGAACACCGGGGAGCTGTTTTTT; CDR3 protein: CASSFGDPTNTGELFF; D gene: .; clone size: .; J gene: TRBJ2-2; V gene: TRBV27
CDR3 DNA: TGTGCCAGCAGTACCGGGACAGGTATCCAGCCCCAGCATTTT; CDR3 protein: CASSTGTGIQPQHF; D gene: TRBD1; clone size: .; J gene: TRBJ1-5; V gene: TRBV2
CDR3 DNA: TGTGCCAGCAGCTACCCACAGGGGAGGGAGACCCAGTACTTC; CDR3 protein: CASSYPQGRETQYF; D gene: .; clone size: .; J gene: TRBJ2-5; V gene: TRBV5-4
CDR3 DNA: TGTGCCAGCAGCGCCGACTCGTGGGACAATGAGCAGTTCTTC; CDR3 protein: CASSADSWDNEQFF; D gene: .; clone size: .; J gene: TRBJ2-1; V gene: TRBV7-2
CDR3 DNA: TGTGCCAGCAGCGTGGGGGGAAAAGAGTACGAGCAGTACTTC; CDR3 protein: CASSVGGKEYEQYF; D gene: .; clone size: .; J gene: TRBJ2-7; V gene: TRBV9
CDR3 DNA: TGTGCCAGCAGCTCCCCCGACATCGAGGGCACTGAAGCTTTCTTT; CDR3 protein: CASSSPDIEGTEAFF; D gene: .; clone size: few; J gene: TRBJ1-1; V gene: TRBV5-6
CDR3 DNA: TGTGCCTGGAATTTGAGGGGCGGTAACTATGGCTACACCTTC; CDR3 protein: CAWNLRGGNYGYTF; D gene: .; clone size: .; J gene: TRBJ1-2; V gene: TRBV30
CDR3 DNA: TGTGCCAGCAGCTTGGGCAGGGGCGGCTATCAGCCCCAGCATTTT; CDR3 protein: CASSLGRGGYQPQHF; D gene: .; clone size: .; J gene: TRBJ1-5; V gene: TRBV13
CDR3 DNA: TGTGCCAGCAGTGAGGCAGGGCTCGGCAATCAGCCCCAGCATTTT; CDR3 protein: CASSEAGLGNQPQHF; D gene: .; clone size: .; J gene: TRBJ1-5; V gene: TRBV2
CDR3 DNA: TGCGCCAGCAGCCGGCCTCCAGTGGGGACCCAGTACTTC; CDR3 protein: CASSRPPVGTQYF; D gene: .; clone size: .; J gene: TRBJ2-5; V gene: TRBV5-1
CDR3 DNA: TGTGCCAGCAGTTTATATGCGTTAGCGGGCATCACAGATACGCAGTATTTT; CDR3 protein: CASSLYALAGITDTQYF; D gene: TRBD2; clone size: .; J gene: TRBJ2-3; V gene: TRBV27
CDR3 DNA: TGTGCCAGCAGCCCTAGCGGGGACTCCTACGAGCAGTACTTC; CDR3 protein: CASSPSGDSYEQYF; D gene: TRBD2; clone size: .; J gene: TRBJ2-7; V gene: TRBV9
CDR3 DNA: TGTGCCAGCAGTTTTTTGGGAGCTGAAGCTTTCTTT; CDR3 protein: CASSFLGAEAFF; D gene: .; clone size: .; J gene: TRBJ1-1; V gene: TRBV28
CDR3 DNA: TGTGCCAGCAGCTTAGCGCAGGATTCTGGCTACACCTTC; CDR3 protein: CASSLAQDSGYTF; D gene: .; clone size: .; J gene: TRBJ1-2; V gene: TRBV7-8
CDR3 DNA: TGCGCCAGCAGCTCGGTGAGTGGGACACCCTGGGGAACTGAAGCTTTCTTT; CDR3 protein: CASSSVSGTPWGTEAFF; D gene: .; clone size: .; J gene: TRBJ1-1; V gene: TRBV5-1
CDR3 DNA: TGTGCCAGCAGTTTGACAGGGGCTACCGGGGAGCTGTTTTTT; CDR3 protein: CASSLTGATGELFF; D gene: TRBD1; clone size: once; J gene: TRBJ2-2; V gene: TRBV2
CDR3 DNA: TGTGCCAGCAGCTTGGAGAGGGGGCGTGTCGACATTCAGTACTTC; CDR3 protein: CASSLERGRVDIQYF; D gene: TRBD1; clone size: .; J gene: TRBJ2-4; V gene: TRBV5-4
CDR3 DNA: TGCGCCAGCAGGGGACTAGCGGGCCCGCTCTCCTACGAGCAGTACTTC; CDR3 protein: CASRGLAGPLSYEQYF; D gene: TRBD2; clone size: .; J gene: TRBJ2-7; V gene: TRBV10-2
CDR3 DNA: TGTGCCAGCAGCTCAGGGAATTATGGCTACACCTTC; CDR3 protein: CASSSGNYGYTF; D gene: .; clone size: .; J gene: TRBJ1-2; V gene: TRBV7-9
CDR3 DNA: TGTGCCAGCTCACCACTGGGACAGGGTCGAAAAGACACTGAAGCTTTCTTT; CDR3 protein: CASSPLGQGRKDTEAFF; D gene: TRBD1; clone size: .; J gene: TRBJ1-1; V gene: TRBV18
CDR3 DNA: TGTGCCAGCAGCCCTTATGGCAATCAGCCCCAGCATTTT; CDR3 protein: CASSPYGNQPQHF; D gene: .; clone size: .; J gene: TRBJ1-5; V gene: TRBV9
CDR3 DNA: TGTGCCAGCAGTGACGAACAGGGAGGTCAGCCCCAGCATTTT; CDR3 protein: CASSDEQGGQPQHF; D gene: .; clone size: .; J gene: TRBJ1-5; V gene: TRBV2
CDR3 DNA: TGTGCCAGCAGCCTAAGACGGGGAGGGGATACGCAGTATTTT; CDR3 protein: CASSLRRGGDTQYF; D gene: TRBD2; clone size: .; J gene: TRBJ2-3; V gene: TRBV7-3
CDR3 DNA: TGTGCCAGCAGTTCCGGGACAGGGGGTGGCTACACCTTC; CDR3 protein: CASSSGTGGGYTF; D gene: TRBD1; clone size: .; J gene: TRBJ1-2; V gene: TRBV6-5
CDR3 DNA: TGTGCCAGCAGTGAAGCGGGGCGGGAGGGGGAGCAGTACTTC; CDR3 protein: CASSEAGREGEQYF; D gene: TRBD2; clone size: .; J gene: TRBJ2-7; V gene: TRBV2
CDR3 DNA: TGTGCCAGCAGTTACTCCGGAGGAGGAAACACCATATATTTT; CDR3 protein: CASSYSGGGNTIYF; D gene: .; clone size: .; J gene: TRBJ1-3; V gene: TRBV6-5
CDR3 DNA: TGTGCCAGCAGCGTAGTGGACACCGGGGAGCTGTTTTTT; CDR3 protein: CASSVVDTGELFF; D gene: .; clone size: once; J gene: TRBJ2-2; V gene: TRBV9
CDR3 DNA: TGTGCCAGCAGCTTAGAGTCTCAGGCCGTCGCAGATACGCAGTATTTT; CDR3 protein: CASSLESQAVADTQYF; D gene: .; clone size: .; J gene: TRBJ2-3; V gene: TRBV7-6
CDR3 DNA: TGCGCCAGCAGCCCGGACGGACAAGGCGGGGGGCTGTTTTTT; CDR3 protein: CASSPDGQGGGLFF; D gene: TRBD2; clone size: .; J gene: TRBJ2-2; V gene: TRBV5-1
CDR3 DNA: TGTGCCAGCAGCCCCCTGGGCGAGGGGGGCTCCTACGAGCAGTACTTC; CDR3 protein: CASSPLGEGGSYEQYF; D gene: .; clone size: once; J gene: TRBJ2-7; V gene: TRBV7-9
CDR3 DNA: TGTGCCTGGGGACAGGGGGGTGAAAAACTGTTTTTT; CDR3 protein: CAWGQGGEKLFF; D gene: TRBD1; clone size: .; J gene: TRBJ1-4; V gene: TRBV30
CDR3 DNA: TGTGCCAGCAGCTTAGTCCCAGAGAACACTGAAGCTTTCTTT; CDR3 protein: CASSLVPENTEAFF; D gene: .; clone size: .; J gene: TRBJ1-1; V gene: TRBV7-9
CDR3 DNA: TGTGCCAGCAGCTCCAGACCAGGGGGAAGGAACTACGAGCAGTACTTC; CDR3 protein: CASSSRPGGRNYEQYF; D gene: TRBD1; clone size: .; J gene: TRBJ2-7; V gene: TRBV5-4
CDR3 DNA: TGTGCCAGCAGCTTAATCGGGGCAGCGAACACTGAAGCTTTCTTT; CDR3 protein: CASSLIGAANTEAFF; D gene: .; clone size: .; J gene: TRBJ1-1; V gene: TRBV7-2
CDR3 DNA: TGTGCCAGTAACAGGGAGACTGAAGCTTTCTTT; CDR3 protein: CASNRETEAFF; D gene: .; clone size: .; J gene: TRBJ1-1; V gene: TRBV2
CDR3 DNA: TGCGCCAGCAGCCCAGATTCCTCTGGGGCCAACGTCCTGACTTTC; CDR3 protein: CASSPDSSGANVLTF; D gene: .; clone size: .; J gene: TRBJ2-6; V gene: TRBV5-1
CDR3 DNA: TGCAGCGTTGAAGAAAGTACTGGAAACACCATATATTTT; CDR3 protein: CSVEESTGNTIYF; D gene: .; clone size: .; J gene: TRBJ1-3; V gene: TRBV29-1
CDR3 DNA: TGTGCCAGCAGCGCGGTGAGCTCTGGAAACACCATATATTTT; CDR3 protein: CASSAVSSGNTIYF; D gene: .; clone size: .; J gene: TRBJ1-3; V gene: TRBV6-9
CDR3 DNA: TGTGCCAGCAGCTTAGAAAGATTTTACGAGCAGTACTTC; CDR3 protein: CASSLERFYEQYF; D gene: .; clone size: .; J gene: TRBJ2-7; V gene: TRBV7-2
CDR3 DNA: TGCGCCAGCAGCCCCCGGGACAGGGTAAATGGCTACACCTTC; CDR3 protein: CASSPRDRVNGYTF; D gene: TRBD1; clone size: .; J gene: TRBJ1-2; V gene: TRBV4-1